This T cell receptor (beta chain) was captured in a study of PD-L1 blockade in urothelial cancer. Time point defined: peripheral blood 6 weeks after treatment start. Repertoires were generated with immunoSEQ multiplex PCR, while TCRdb's copy carries only in-frame clones and drops some. The sample shows about 120,000 clones, 80% to 95% of them seen only once. From germline, CDR1 is LGHNT and CDR2 FRNRAP. The trim removed 5 bases at V and 4 bases at J, leaving 27 bases unmatched. This CDR3 region has 22 residues. This rearrangement joins TRBV12-5 to TRBJ2-3; 10 bases are shared with TRBD2. Material: PBMCs, obtained around atezolizumab (anti-PD-L1) treatment. The sequence came from a man aged 55 to 70 with urothelial cancer. CDR3 loop: CASGLRNGQDQAGGLCADTQYF. In DNA, the CDR3 is TGTGCTAGTGGTCTCCGGAATGGACAGGATCAAGCGGGAGGGTTGTGCGCAGATACGCAGTATTTT.